This paragraph reports one T cell receptor beta chain. Its antigen is still unknown. These data are taken from a study of blood T cells in healthy people across ages. Looking at the study overall: About one barcoded beta molecule per two T cells was captured by template switching. Regarding the study as a whole: Strong correlation existed between TCR beta diversity and naive T cell percentage. The long-lived group displayed more naive CD4+ cells, plus higher diversity, than the aged donors did.

PCR was performed a second time for roughly 6 to 12 cycles using a sample-barcoded 5' primer and a J-beta primer mix. TCRdb recomputed calls from the 5' RACE reads with MiXCR, one row per CDR3 protein. The table records 1.5 million or so distinct CDR3 sequences, approximately 43% of them present only once. There were healthy Caucasian individuals from Russia, aged about 6 to 100, serving as donors. V dropped 3 bases and J dropped 5 bases, with 5 bases sitting between them. CDR1 is MNHNS, CDR2 SASEGT, per germline. The length of the CDR3 is 12 residues. Specimen: blood. The sequence was collected from a woman aged 18-35 years in good health. The chain uses TRBV6-1 and TRBJ1-5; D remains ambiguous. CDR3 residues: CASSETHQPQHF. The CDR3 coding sequence is TGTGCCAGCAGTGAGACCCATCAGCCCCAGCATTTT.